This T cell receptor (beta chain) was found in a study of T-cell memory formation after mild COVID-19. Background on the study: TCR clusters mostly belonged to single donors.

The CDR3 covers 15 residues. The germline V gene encodes CDR1 LGHDT and CDR2 YNNKEL (reference sequence). V trimming: 4 bases; J trimming: 1 base; junction bases outside the gene matches: 2. Note on this clonotype: Its cognate antigen is unknown.

General study points: Mainly in CM and EM were contracting CD4+ clones; CD8+ were in EMRA. Some clones that responded turned up in pre-infection memory, which suggests that cross-reactive memory joined in. Later expanders leaned toward CD4+, whereas clones contracting from day 15 to 85 were balanced CD4/CD8.

One entry per CDR3 protein results from TCRdb running MiXCR on the 5' RACE reads. This table holds 25,000 to 35,000 distinct CDR3 sequences, 7.4% found once. The J gene is TRBJ1-2, the V gene TRBV3-1; 11 bases are a match to TRBD1. The specimen was PBMCs or a T cell subset sorted from them (not recorded which). The TCR comes from an adult woman who had mild COVID-19 (a few samples of this study predate the infection). Cell type and time point are not known. The CDR3, as DNA: TGTGCCAGCAGCCGAGGGACAGGGGGTAACTATGGCTACACCTTC. Encoded protein: CASSRGTGGNYGYTF.